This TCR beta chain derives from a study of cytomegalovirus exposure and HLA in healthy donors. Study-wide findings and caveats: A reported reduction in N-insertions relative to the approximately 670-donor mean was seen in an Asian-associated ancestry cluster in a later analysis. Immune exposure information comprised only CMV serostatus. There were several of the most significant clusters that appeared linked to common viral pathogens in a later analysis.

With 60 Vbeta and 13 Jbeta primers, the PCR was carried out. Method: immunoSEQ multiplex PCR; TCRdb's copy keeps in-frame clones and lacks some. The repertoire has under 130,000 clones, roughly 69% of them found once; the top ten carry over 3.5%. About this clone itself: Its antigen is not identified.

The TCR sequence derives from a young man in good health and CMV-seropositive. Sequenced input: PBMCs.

CDR3 region: CASSYSQGRWYGYTF. For the CDR3, the DNA is TGTGCCAGCAGTTACTCTCAGGGGAGATGGTATGGCTACACCTTC. The chain is built from TRBV6-5 and TRBJ1-2, with D possibly TRBD1 on 6 matching bases. Germline V gene sequence: CDR1 MNHEY, CDR2 SVGAGI. Trimming left V 0 bases short and J 5 bases short, with 13 bases between. The CDR3 extends over 15 amino acids.